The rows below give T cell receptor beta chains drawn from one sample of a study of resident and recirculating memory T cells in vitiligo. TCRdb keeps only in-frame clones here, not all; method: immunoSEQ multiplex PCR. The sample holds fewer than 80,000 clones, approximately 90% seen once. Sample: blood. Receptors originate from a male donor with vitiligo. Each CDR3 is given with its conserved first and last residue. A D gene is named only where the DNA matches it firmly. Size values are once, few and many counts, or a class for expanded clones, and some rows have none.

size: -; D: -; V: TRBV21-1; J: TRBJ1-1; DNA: TGTGCCAGCAGCAAAGTTAGGGAGTGTGGGAACACTGAAGCTTTCTTT; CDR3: CASSKVRECGNTEAFF
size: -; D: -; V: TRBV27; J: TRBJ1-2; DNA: TGTGCCAGCAGTCCCCGGACAGACTACGGCTACACCTTC; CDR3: CASSPRTDYGYTF
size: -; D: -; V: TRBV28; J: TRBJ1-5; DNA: TGTGCCAGCAGTTTAACGCCAAAGGGGATTCATAGCAATCAGCCCCAGCATTTT; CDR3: CASSLTPKGIHSNQPQHF
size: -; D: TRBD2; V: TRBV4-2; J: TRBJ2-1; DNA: TGTGCCAGCAGCGGGGGCGGGGGGCCAAGCGAACCCTACAATGAGCAGTTCTTC; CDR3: CASSGGGGPSEPYNEQFF
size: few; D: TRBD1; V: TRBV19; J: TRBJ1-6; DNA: TGTGCCAGTAGCGGTCGGACAGGTTATAATTCACCCCTCCACTTT; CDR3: CASSGRTGYNSPLHF
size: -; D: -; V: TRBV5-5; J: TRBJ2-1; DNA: TGTGCCAGCAGCTTAAACAGTTACAATGAGCAGTTCTTC; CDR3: CASSLNSYNEQFF
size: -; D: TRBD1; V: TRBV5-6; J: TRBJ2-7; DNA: TGTGCCAGCAGCGCAGCACCGGGACAGGGGGCGACCTACGAGCAGTACTTC; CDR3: CASSAAPGQGATYEQYF
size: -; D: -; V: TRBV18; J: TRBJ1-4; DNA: TGTGCCAGCTCCTCGACAGAGAATGAAAAACTGTTTTTT; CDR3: CASSSTENEKLFF
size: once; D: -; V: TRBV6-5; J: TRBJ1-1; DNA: TGTGCCAGCAGTTATGACCAGGGGAACACTGAAGCTTTCTTT; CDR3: CASSYDQGNTEAFF
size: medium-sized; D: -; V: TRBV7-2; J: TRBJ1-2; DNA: TGTGCCAGCAGCTCTCCAGACAGTAGGGATGGCTACACCTTC; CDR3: CASSSPDSRDGYTF
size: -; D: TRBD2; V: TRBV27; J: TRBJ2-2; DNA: TGTGCCAGCAGTCCTTACCCGGCTCTAGCGGGGAAGGGCACCGGGGAGCTGTTTTTT; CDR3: CASSPYPALAGKGTGELFF
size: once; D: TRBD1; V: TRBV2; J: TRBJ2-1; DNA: TGTGCCAGCAGTGGGAGCGACAGGGGGATCAATGAGCAGTTCTTC; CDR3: CASSGSDRGINEQFF
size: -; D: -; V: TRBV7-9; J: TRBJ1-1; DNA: TGTGCCAGCCCAGTAGAAGCTTTCTTT; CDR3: CASPVEAFF
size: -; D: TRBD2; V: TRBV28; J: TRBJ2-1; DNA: TGTGCCAGCGCTAGCGGCGACAATGAGCAGTTCTTC; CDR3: CASASGDNEQFF
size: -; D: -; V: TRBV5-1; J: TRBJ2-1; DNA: TGCGCCAGCAGCTTGAGCAGGCGGGACAATGAGCAGTTCTTC; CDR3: CASSLSRRDNEQFF
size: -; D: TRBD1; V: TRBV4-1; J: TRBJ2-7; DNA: TGCGCCAGCAGCCAGAGGACAGGGAGGGAGCAGTACTTC; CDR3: CASSQRTGREQYF
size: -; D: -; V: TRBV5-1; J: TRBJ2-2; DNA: TGCGCCAGCAGCTTGGAAAGCCAAAACACCGGGGAGCTGTTTTTT; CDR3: CASSLESQNTGELFF
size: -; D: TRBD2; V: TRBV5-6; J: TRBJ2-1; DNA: TGTGCCAGCAGCTTGAGCGGGGGACCATACAATGAGCAGTTCTTC; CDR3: CASSLSGGPYNEQFF
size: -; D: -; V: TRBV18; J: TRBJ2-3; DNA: TGTGCCAGCTCACCACCGGCGGGGGCCCATTGGGATACGCAGTATTTT; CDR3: CASSPPAGAHWDTQYF
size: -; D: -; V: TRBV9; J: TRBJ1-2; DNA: TGTGCCAGCAGCGTAGGAGGGACCAACCAGGGGTATGGCTACACCTTC; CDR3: CASSVGGTNQGYGYTF
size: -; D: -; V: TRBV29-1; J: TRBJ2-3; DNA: TGCAGCGCGAGGACAGCAGGAATGACAGATACGCAGTATTTT; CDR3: CSARTAGMTDTQYF
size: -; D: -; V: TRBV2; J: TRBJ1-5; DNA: TGTGCCAGCAGACCCCCAGGCGGGCAGCCCCAGCATTTT; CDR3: CASRPPGGQPQHF
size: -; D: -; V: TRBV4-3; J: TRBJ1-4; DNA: TGCGCCAGCAGCCAAGATCTAGGCAGAGCTAATGAAAAACTGTTTTTT; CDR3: CASSQDLGRANEKLFF
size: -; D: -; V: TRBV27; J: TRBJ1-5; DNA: TGTGCCAGCAGTCTCGGGACAAGTAATCAGCCCCAGCATTTT; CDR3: CASSLGTSNQPQHF
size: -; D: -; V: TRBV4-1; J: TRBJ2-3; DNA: TGCGCCAGCAGCCAAGAATGGTCGGCGGCGTCTACGCAGTATTTT; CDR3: CASSQEWSAASTQYF
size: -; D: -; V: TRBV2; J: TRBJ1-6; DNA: TGTGCCAGAAGGACACCGACGTCGGGTAATTCACCCCTCCACTTT; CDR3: CARRTPTSGNSPLHF
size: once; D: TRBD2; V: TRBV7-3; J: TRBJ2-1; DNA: TGTGCCAGCAGCCCGGGGGGACTAGCTCACGAGCAGTTCTTC; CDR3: CASSPGGLAHEQFF
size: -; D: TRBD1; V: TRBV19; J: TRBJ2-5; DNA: TGTGCCAGTATGCCAGGGGGCCCCCTCAGGGGGACCCAGTACTTC; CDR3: CASMPGGPLRGTQYF
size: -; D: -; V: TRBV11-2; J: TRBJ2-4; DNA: TGTGCCAGCAGCTTAGACGGACAGCCCAACATTCAGTACTTC; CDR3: CASSLDGQPNIQYF
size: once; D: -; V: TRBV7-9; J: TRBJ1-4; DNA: TGTGCCAGCAGCCCCCTCGGGGTTAATTATGAAAAACTGTTTTTT; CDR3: CASSPLGVNYEKLFF
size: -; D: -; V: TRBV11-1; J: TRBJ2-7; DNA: TGTGCCAGCAGCTCACAGGCCTACGAGCAGTACTTC; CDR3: CASSSQAYEQYF
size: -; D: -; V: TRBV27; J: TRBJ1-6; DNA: TGTGCCAGCAGTTTAAGTTTAAGGCCGGGTCCAAGGGGCTCCTATAATTCACCCCTCCACTTT; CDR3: CASSLSLRPGPRGSYNSPLHF
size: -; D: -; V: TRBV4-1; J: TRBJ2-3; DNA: TGCGCCAGCAGCCAACCCAGGGCGTCGTCTAGCACAGATACGCAGTATTTT; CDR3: CASSQPRASSSTDTQYF
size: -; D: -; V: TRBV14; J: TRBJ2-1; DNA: TGTGCCAGCAGCCAATCGAACAGGGCGGGCGAATCCTCAGCCGATGAGCAGTTCTTC; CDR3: CASSQSNRAGESSADEQFF
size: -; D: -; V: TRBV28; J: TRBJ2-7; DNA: TGTGCCAGCAGTTCGAGGCGCACCTATCCTCTTGATCCCTACGAGCAGTACTTC; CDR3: CASSSRRTYPLDPYEQYF
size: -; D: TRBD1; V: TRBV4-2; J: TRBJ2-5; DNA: TGTGCCAGCAGCGATACTCCGACAGGGCGTGGGGAGACCCAGTACTTC; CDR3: CASSDTPTGRGETQYF
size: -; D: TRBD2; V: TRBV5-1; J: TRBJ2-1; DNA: TGCGCCAGCAGCTCGGGACTAGGGCCCCCCGCGGAGCAGTTCTTC; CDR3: CASSSGLGPPAEQFF
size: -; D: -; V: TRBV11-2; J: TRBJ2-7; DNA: TGTGCCAGCAGCTTAAATAGGGGCTACGAGCAGTACTTC; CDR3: CASSLNRGYEQYF
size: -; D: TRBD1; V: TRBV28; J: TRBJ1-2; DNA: TGTGCCAGCAGAGATACCGGGACAGCCTATGGCTACACCTTC; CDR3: CASRDTGTAYGYTF
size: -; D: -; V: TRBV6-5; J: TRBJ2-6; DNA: TGTGCCAGCAGTTCCATCACAGGGTCTGGGGCCAACGTCCTGACTTTC; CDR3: CASSSITGSGANVLTF
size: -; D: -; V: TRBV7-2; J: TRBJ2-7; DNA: TGTGCCAGCAGCTTAGACGGGACTCTCGACGAGCAGTACTTC; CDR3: CASSLDGTLDEQYF
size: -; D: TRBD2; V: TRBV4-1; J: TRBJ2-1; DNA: TGCGCCAGCAGCCATTTAACTACGGGACTAGCTTACAATGAGCAGTTCTTC; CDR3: CASSHLTTGLAYNEQFF
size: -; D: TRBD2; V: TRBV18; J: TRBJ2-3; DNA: TGTGCCAGCTCACCATGGGCTAGCGGGGGGGCCAGCGCAGATACGCAGTATTTT; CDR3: CASSPWASGGASADTQYF
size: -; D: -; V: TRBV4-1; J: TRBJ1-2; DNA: TGCGCCAGCAGCCTTACGGGGGGGGCACCCTATGGCTACACCTTC; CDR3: CASSLTGGAPYGYTF
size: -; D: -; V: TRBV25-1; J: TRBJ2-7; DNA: TGTGCCAGCAGTCTCGGGGTTCAGAATCCTCCTAACTACGAGCAGTACTTC; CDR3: CASSLGVQNPPNYEQYF
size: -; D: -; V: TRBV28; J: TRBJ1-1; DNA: TGTGCCAGCAGTTTATACCCGCCTGGCAAGAACACTGAAGCTTTCTTT; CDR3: CASSLYPPGKNTEAFF
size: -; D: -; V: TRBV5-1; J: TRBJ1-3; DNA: TGCGCCAGCAGCTTGTATCGGCACAGGCTCAGCTCTGGAAACACCATATATTTT; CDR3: CASSLYRHRLSSGNTIYF
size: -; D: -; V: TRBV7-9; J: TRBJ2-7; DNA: TGTGCCAGCAGCTTAGTAGGTCAATACAGGATGCCCTCCTACGAGCAGTACTTC; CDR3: CASSLVGQYRMPSYEQYF
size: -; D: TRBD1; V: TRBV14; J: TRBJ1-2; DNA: TGTGCCAGCAGCCAAGAGACCTCCACAGGGGCCACCTATGGCTACACCTTC; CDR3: CASSQETSTGATYGYTF
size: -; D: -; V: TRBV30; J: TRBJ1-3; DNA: TGTGCCTGGGACCGGGGAGGGACTCCTGGAAACACCATATATTTT; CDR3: CAWDRGGTPGNTIYF
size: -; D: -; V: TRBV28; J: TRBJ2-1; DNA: TGTGCCAGCAGTTTTGGCAGGGTAAATGAGCAGTTCTTC; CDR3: CASSFGRVNEQFF
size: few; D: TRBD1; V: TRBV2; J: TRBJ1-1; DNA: TGTGCCAGCAACTTACAGGGGGTTGGAGCTTTCTTT; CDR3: CASNLQGVGAFF
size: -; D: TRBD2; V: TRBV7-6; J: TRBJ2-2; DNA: TGTGCCAGCAGCTTAGGGGGACTAGGGACCGGGGAGCTGTTTTTT; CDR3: CASSLGGLGTGELFF
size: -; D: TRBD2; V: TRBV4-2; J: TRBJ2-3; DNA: TGTGCCAGCAGCCAAGGTCAGCGGGAATACACAGATACGCAGTATTTT; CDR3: CASSQGQREYTDTQYF
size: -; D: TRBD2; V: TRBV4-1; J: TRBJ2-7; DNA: TGCGCCAGCAGCCAAGTCAGCGGGGTCACCTCCTACGAGCAGTACTTC; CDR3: CASSQVSGVTSYEQYF
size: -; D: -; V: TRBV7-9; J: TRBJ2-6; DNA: TGTGCCAGCAGCCTTTCAGATAGCAGTACAGGGGCCAACGTCCTGACTTTC; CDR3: CASSLSDSSTGANVLTF